The present entry profiles one TCR beta chain with its context. What antigen it recognizes has not been identified. No clone much larger than this one lies a single base away; base qualities are absent. CDR1 SGDLS and CDR2 YYNGEE were looked up in the germline V gene. The CDR3 holds 13 amino acids from the cysteine to the phenylalanine. The DNA shown is the 39-base CDR3, in frame from base 1. The germline ends are 12 bases apart after V is trimmed by 4 bases and J by 5 bases. Library method: 5' RACE. TCRdb records Illumina HiSeq 2500 as the sequencer. The second PCR ran for roughly 7 to 12 cycles and used a J-beta primer mix along with a sample-barcoded 5' primer. Each TCR beta cDNA molecule received a unique molecular identifier from a template-switch 5' adaptor carrying 12 random nucleotides. At least 3 million CDR3-containing paired-end reads were obtained from each sample. The Mint cDNA synthesis kit, primed by a TRBC-specific oligonucleotide, was used to synthesize first-strand cDNA from all RNA. Following uracil-DNA glycosylase treatment, all cDNA underwent a first 18-cycle PCR with the universal primers M1SS and BC2_uni_R. In the authors' own workflow: Normalization of each sample was performed by random selection of 1 million high-quality reads, each carrying a distinct molecular identifier. Reads with shared molecular identifiers were discarded instead of being binned into consensus sequences. MiTCR, set to a Q25 quality threshold and the strictest error-elimination algorithm, was used for CDR3 identification, clonotype clustering and error correction. Lower-bound total TCR beta diversity was estimated with a nonparametric unseen species model using Euler transformation. TCRdb trimmed public reads at Q25 via fastp, called clones via MiXCR and kept in-frame beta chains. One record per CDR3 amino acid sequence lists the most common genes and DNA. These V and J calls derive from TCRdb rather than the authors' analysis. Counted in this sample were about 1.4 million distinct CDR3 sequences; around 59% of them appeared once. About 6.3% of the sample is in the top ten clones.

Donors were around 37 systemically healthy Caucasian individuals from Russia aged roughly 6 to 90 years. About 9.6 milliliters of peripheral blood were collected from each donor into EDTA-treated Vacutainer tubes. Ficoll-Paque density-gradient centrifugation was used to isolate PBMCs, with at least 6.5 million per sample. Total RNA was extracted from PBMCs with Trizol reagent, with at least 5.5 micrograms obtained per sample. Naive CD45RAhigh/CD27high T cell percentages were measured by flow cytometry on a PBMC aliquot from every donor. The data stem from a study of blood T cells in healthy people across ages (dated by TCRdb to about 2015). With respect to the entire study: In model experiments, template switching captured roughly one uniquely barcoded TCR beta cDNA molecule for every two T cells. To track age-related changes in TCR beta repertoire diversity, the study relied on deep sequencing normalized with unique cDNA molecular identifiers. The donors were split into four age groups: young (average about 16 years), middle-aged (nearly 40), aged (roughly 65) and long-lived (approximately 80). To avoid experimental bias, donors of different ages were spread randomly across the sequencing lanes. Using the same blood draw, the study looked at two additional independent replicas of 1 million unique cDNA reads for two donors, one aged 18 to 30 and the other aged 80 or older. What the work shows at the level of the full study, not this receptor alone: Because donor CMV infection status was unknown, age-related changes in expanded clonotypes were potentially confounded. The percentage of naive T cells measured by flow cytometry correlated strongly with observed TCR beta diversity. Since profiling was done on bulk unsorted PBMCs, naive and antigen-experienced compartments could not be conclusively compared. Estimates of total diversity based on one million sequenced T cells were considered lower bounds and underestimates. As age increased, observed TCR beta diversity per million T cells dropped in a roughly linear way, and a significant reduction was already evident by age 40. The long-lived group showed more naive CD4+ T cells, fewer expanded clones and increased TCR diversity than the aged group, suggesting age selection.

What was sequenced was blood. The chain uses TRBV9 and TRBJ1-1; confidence is insufficient to name the D gene. The sequence was obtained from a man younger than 35 in good health. The CDR3 is CASSRVSSTEAFF. The DNA is TGTGCCAGCAGCAGAGTGTCTAGTACTGAAGCTTTCTTT.